This T cell receptor (beta chain) originates from a study of Graves' ophthalmopathy and Graves' hyperthyroidism. Amplified TCR beta CDR3 regions were obtained using RNA transcripts as template. First-round RT-PCR used HTBI primers; second-round multiplex PCR followed. TCRdb itself ran the multiplex PCR reads through MiXCR, one entry per CDR3 protein. The table has about 700,000 distinct CDR3 sequences, roughly two fifths seen once. The TCR comes from an adult man with Graves' ophthalmopathy. Sequenced material: peripheral blood.

This CDR3 is CASSSRLAGTNTGELFF. The DNA of the CDR3 is TGTGCCAGCAGCTCCCGACTAGCGGGGACTAACACCGGGGAGCTGTTTTTT. V gene TRBV9 combines with J gene TRBJ2-2, with TRBD2 matching 11 bases. V shed 4 bases, J shed 2 bases, and the junction held 7 bases outside the gene matches. The germline V gene encodes CDR1 SGDLS and CDR2 YYNGEE. This CDR3 has 17 amino acids.